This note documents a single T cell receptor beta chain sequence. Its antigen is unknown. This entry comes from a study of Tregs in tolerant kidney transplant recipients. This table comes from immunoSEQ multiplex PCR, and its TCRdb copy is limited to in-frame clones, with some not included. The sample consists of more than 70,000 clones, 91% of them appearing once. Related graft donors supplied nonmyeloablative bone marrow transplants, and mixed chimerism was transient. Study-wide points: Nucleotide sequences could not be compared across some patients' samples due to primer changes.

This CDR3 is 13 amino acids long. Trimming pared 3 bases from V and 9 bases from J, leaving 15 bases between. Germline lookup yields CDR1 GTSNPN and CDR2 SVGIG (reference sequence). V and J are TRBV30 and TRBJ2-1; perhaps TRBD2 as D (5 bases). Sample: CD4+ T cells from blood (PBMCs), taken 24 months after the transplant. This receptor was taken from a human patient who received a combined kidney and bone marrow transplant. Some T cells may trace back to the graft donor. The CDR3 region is CAWRKRERGEQFF. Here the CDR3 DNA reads TGTGCCTGGAGAAAGAGGGAACGTGGTGAGCAGTTCTTC. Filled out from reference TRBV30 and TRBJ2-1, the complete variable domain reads SQTIHQWPATLVQPVGSPLSLECTVEGTSNPNLYWYRQAAGRGLQLLFYSVGIGQISSEVPQNLSASRPQDRQFILSSKKLLLSDSGFYLCAWRKRERGEQFFGPGTRLTVL.